This TCR beta chain was sequenced in a study of cytomegalovirus exposure and HLA in healthy donors. Findings of the study overall: Analysis was performed later, and it showed HLA-associated TCR beta chains to be more clonally expanded than equally common others. Across HLA loci, a later analysis found differing TCR association rates, with DRB1 most and HLA-C fewest.

The CDR3 covers 15 residues. Losses at the gene ends were 6 bases for V and 9 bases for J; bases not matched to a gene: 10. Germline-derived CDR1 and CDR2 are SNHLY and FYNNEI. Amplification used 60 Vbeta primers and 13 Jbeta primers. Data came from immunoSEQ multiplex PCR; TCRdb stores just in-frame clones and leaves some out. The sample yields some 150,000 clones, roughly 9.6% seen once. This clone was seen a few times. Its antigen is unknown. The origin of this receptor is a woman in her 40s in good health and CMV-seropositive. Sequencing input: PBMCs. The gene calls are TRBV2 and TRBJ2-1; 11 bases are shared with TRBD1. The CDR3 reads CASSGTGGSWSEQFF. In DNA, the CDR3 is TGTGCCAGCAGCGGGACAGGGGGTTCGTGGAGTGAGCAGTTCTTC.